What follows are 18 T cell receptor beta chains derived from one specimen sequenced in a study of shared clonotypes between healthy human individuals. Profiling relied on immunoSEQ multiplex PCR, and the TCRdb table lists in-frame clones only, not all of them. The sample has some 660,000 clones; more than 70% are singletons. Sequenced: memory CD4+ T cells sorted from blood. Subset reported: CD45RA-negative fraction. All receptors derive from a woman aged 25 to 39 in good health.

V is TRBV11-2 and J is TRBJ2-7; no reliable D call. The ends were cut back, 4 bases at V and 6 bases at J, with 13 bases in the middle. The CDR3 is 13 residues long. Germline-derived CDR1 and CDR2 are SGHAT and FQNNGV. CDR3 loop: CASSWSAKSEQYF. The CDR3 DNA reads as TGTGCCAGCAGCTGGTCTGCTAAATCCGAGCAGTACTTC.

The V gene is TRBV30, the J gene TRBJ2-4; 15 bases are shared with TRBD2. CDR3 length: 19 amino acids. Germline V gene lookup returns CDR1 GTSNPN and CDR2 SVGIG (reference sequence). V was pared by 7 bases and J by 3 bases, with 16 bases of the junction left unmatched. CDR3 nucleotide sequence: TGTGCCTTCCTAGTTCCGGGACTAGCGGGAGGAGGTGTCAAAAACATTCAGTACTTC. Encoded protein: CAFLVPGLAGGGVKNIQYF.

The CDR3 bases are TGTGCCAGTAGTGAGACAGGGGGCCAACAGCCCCAGCATTTT. It encodes CASSETGGQQPQHF. V usage is TRBV19 and J usage is TRBJ1-5; TRBD1 matches 10 bases. Germline V gives CDR1 LNHDA, CDR2 SQIVND (reference sequence). The V segment lost 5 bases and the J segment 7 bases; nucleotides outside the gene matches: 5. The CDR3 has 14 amino acids.

Comment on this clone: This may stem from a read error, because a much larger clone lies one nucleotide away. The chain recombines TRBV5-5 with TRBJ2-3; D is uncertain. Germline V gene data show CDR1 as SGHKS and CDR2 as YYEKEE (reference sequence). V gave up 3 bases and J gave up 2 bases, with 4 bases separating them. The CDR3 extends over 12 amino acids. The CDR3 sequence: CASSWTTDTQYF. CDR3 nucleotide sequence: TGTGCCAGCAGCTGGACCACAGATACGCAGTATTTT.

The rearrangement joins TRBV11-2 to TRBJ2-2; no firm D call. This CDR3 region has 14 residues. From germline, CDR1 is SGHAT and CDR2 FQNNGV. V gave up 3 bases and J gave up 0 bases, with 5 bases separating them. The CDR3 nucleotides read TGTGCCAGCAGCTTGAATACGAACACCGGGGAGCTGTTTTTT. Translating gives CASSLNTNTGELFF.

J is TRBJ2-3 and V is TRBV19, with D possibly being TRBD2 (6 bases). The germline V and J ends were trimmed by 4 bases and 5 bases, with 19 bases remaining between them. CDR1 and CDR2 from the germline V gene are LNHDA and SQIVND (reference sequence). This CDR3 comprises 16 residues. The CDR3 DNA follows: TGTGCCAGTAGTACGAGGCGACTAGGTGATCGAGATACGCAGTATTTT. Amino acids: CASSTRRLGDRDTQYF.

This clone was seen many times. This chain uses TRBV15 with TRBJ2-3, with D perhaps matching TRBD2 (6 bases). Germline CDR1 LNHNV, CDR2 YYDKDF (reference sequence). The CDR3 length is 12 residues. V was cut by 8 bases and J by 6 bases, with 12 bases left in between. The DNA for the CDR3 is TGTGCCACCGCGCGGGAAGGGGATACGCAGTATTTT. Protein product: CATAREGDTQYF.

The chain uses TRBV27 and TRBJ2-7; weak D call: TRBD2 (5 bases). The CDR3 loop spans 12 amino acids. The V gene lost 6 bases and the J gene lost 6 bases, with 12 bases spanning the gap. CDR1 and CDR2 from the germline V gene are MNHEY and SMNVEV (reference sequence). As DNA, the CDR3 is TGTGCCAGCAGGCTTCTCGGAGGCGAGCAGTACTTC. Its translation is CASRLLGGEQYF.

This chain uses TRBV5-1 with TRBJ1-1; TRBD1 agrees at 7 bases. Germline-derived CDR1 and CDR2 are SGHRS and YFSETQ. CDR3 length: 16 residues. The trim removed 0 bases at V and 0 bases at J, leaving 5 bases unmatched. Here the CDR3 DNA reads TGCGCCAGCAGCTTGGGACAGGGCCAAGTGAACACTGAAGCTTTCTTT. Translating it yields CASSLGQGQVNTEAFF.

V is TRBV25-1 and J is TRBJ1-4; tentatively, D is TRBD1 (6 bases). The CDR3 totals 14 residues. From germline, CDR1 is MGHDK and CDR2 SYGVNS. Trimming took 7 bases from V and 2 from J, leaving 11 bases between them. The CDR3 bases are TGTGCCAGCACCCAGCAGGGGACTAATGAAAAACTGTTTTTT. It encodes CASTQQGTNEKLFF. Full variable domain (remainder filled in from reference TRBV25-1 and TRBJ1-4): EADIYQTPRYLVIGTGKKITLECSQTMGHDKMYWYQQDPGMELHLIHYSYGVNSTEKGDLSSESTVSRIRTEHFPLTLESARPSHTSQYLCASTQQGTNEKLFFGSGTQLSVL.

The chain employs TRBV7-2 and TRBJ2-5; TRBD2 matches 13 bases. Trimming removed 5 bases from V and 5 bases from J; junction bases left unmatched: 11. CDR1 and CDR2 (germline): SGHTA, FQGNSA. The CDR3 spans 17 residues. The CDR3 loop reads CASSPWTSGRALETQYF. The CDR3 region has the DNA TGTGCCAGCAGCCCGTGGACTAGCGGGAGAGCCTTGGAGACCCAGTACTTC.

This chain uses TRBV27 with TRBJ2-1, with D unclear. The CDR3 spans 15 residues. Trimming took off 2 bases at V and 0 bases at J, with 8 bases between the two ends. From germline, CDR1 is MNHEY and CDR2 SMNVEV (reference sequence). The CDR3 here is CASSLQSSSYNEQFF. The CDR3 nucleotides are TGTGCCAGCAGTTTACAGTCCTCCTCCTACAATGAGCAGTTCTTC.

The chain combines TRBV5-6 with TRBJ2-3; weak D call: TRBD1 (5 bases). The CDR3 has 16 amino acids. CDR1 SGHDT and CDR2 YYEEEE come from the germline V gene. The germline V and J ends were trimmed by 4 bases and 2 bases, with 17 bases remaining between them. Here the CDR3 reads CASSRRGPFTTDTQYF. The CDR3 bases are TGTGCCAGCAGCCGAAGGGGCCCATTCACCACAGATACGCAGTATTTT.

The chain employs TRBV4-1 and TRBJ2-7; possibly TRBD1 for D (6 bases). Germline V lookup: CDR1 MGHRA, CDR2 YSYEKL. Trimming took off 8 bases at V and 0 bases at J, with 14 bases between the two ends. CDR3 length: 14 amino acids. Written as DNA, the CDR3 is TGCGCCAGCGGCGACAGGACCGACTCCTACGAGCAGTACTTC. Encoded protein: CASGDRTDSYEQYF.

The J gene is TRBJ2-7, the V gene TRBV19; 12 bases align to TRBD2. The CDR3 runs to 16 residues. CDR1 is LNHDA and CDR2 is SQIVND in the germline V gene (reference sequence). V shed 5 bases and J 2 bases; nucleotides not matched to a gene: 7. CDR3 DNA sequence: TGTGCCAGTAGTCAAGGGACTAGCGGGCTACCCTACGAGCAGTACTTC. Its protein product is CASSQGTSGLPYEQYF.

This clone was recorded a few times. J is TRBJ1-1 and V is TRBV28, with 10 bases matching TRBD1. Germline assignment: CDR1 MDHEN and CDR2 SYDVKM. Trimming took 2 bases from V and 6 from J; bases not matched to a gene: 3. This CDR3 has 14 residues. CDR3 in DNA: TGTGCCAGCAGTTTAGGGGACAGGGGTTCTGAAGCTTTCTTT. As protein: CASSLGDRGSEAFF.

The table lists this clone with a few counts. The chain couples TRBV5-8 to TRBJ2-1; TRBD2 matches 9 bases. The CDR3 consists of 16 residues. After removal of 7 bases from V and 7 bases from J, the junction contained 15 bases not matched to a gene. Per germline, CDR1 SGHTS and CDR2 YDEGEE. The CDR3: CASGSRGGTSLNEQFF. DNA of the CDR3: TGTGCCAGCGGATCGCGGGGAGGGACTAGCCTAAATGAGCAGTTCTTC.

V is TRBV19 and J is TRBJ2-5, with TRBD1 identical over 7 bases. This CDR3 is 16 amino acids long. Unmatched junction bases numbered 11, after V lost 6 bases and J lost 1 base. Germline V CDR1 and CDR2: LNHDA, SQIVND (reference sequence). The CDR3 sequence: CASSLVLGQLQETQYF. The CDR3 DNA is TGTGCCAGTAGCTTAGTCCTGGGACAGCTCCAAGAGACCCAGTACTTC.